This TCR beta chain was sequenced for a study of blood T cell repertoires in COVID-19. Study-level background: Samples representing acute and convalescent COVID-19 were sourced from the United States, Italy and Spain. From T cells, B-cell-depleted T cells, or PBMCs came the material, which was cDNA or gDNA.

Between the trimmed V and J ends, which lost 2 bases and 3 bases, there was a span of 16 bases. CDR1 is MNHEY, CDR2 SMNVEV, per germline (reference sequence). This CDR3 comprises 16 residues. Generated by immunoSEQ multiplex PCR, the TCRdb table keeps only in-frame clones and is missing some. The sample lists fewer than 250,000 clones; 82% were seen once. This clone was detected only a few times. This sequence joins TRBV27 and TRBJ1-1, with D perhaps matching TRBD1 (6 bases). This TCR was sampled from a woman in her 70s with acute or convalescent COVID-19. Sequenced input: peripheral blood. The CDR3 DNA follows: TGTGCCAGCAGTTTACGGCCAGGGGCCGGATACACTGAAGCTTTCTTT. It encodes CASSLRPGAGYTEAFF.